These 20 T cell receptor beta chains were sequenced from one sample in a study of CD8 T cells in Susac syndrome. Random hexamers were used to reverse transcribe an amount of about 0.45 to 1 ug RNA. Using its own MiXCR run on the immunoSEQ multiplex PCR reads, TCRdb lists one record per CDR3 protein. The sample has tens of thousands of distinct CDR3 sequences; about 92% are singletons. Specimen: CD8+ T cells from PBMCs. The receptors come from a human donor in good health.

This clonotype has a handful of counts. The chain recombines TRBV27 with TRBJ1-5; D unclear. The V and J ends lost 2 bases and 2 bases respectively, with 7 bases between them. The CDR3 consists of 14 residues. Germline V CDR1 and CDR2: MNHEY, SMNVEV (reference sequence). CDR3 sequence (DNA): TGTGCCAGCAGTTTACGGCAGGGCAATCAGCCCCAGCATTTT. As protein: CASSLRQGNQPQHF.

The chain is built from TRBV25-1 and TRBJ2-7; D is uncertain. Germline V gene lookup returns CDR1 MGHDK and CDR2 SYGVNS. CDR3 length: 12 residues. The ends were cut back, 1 base at V and 1 base at J, with 2 bases in the middle. Here the CDR3 DNA reads TGTGCCAGCAGTGAATTGTCCTACGAGCAGTACTTC. This gives the protein CASSELSYEQYF.

This clonotype was counted once. V usage is TRBV19 and J usage is TRBJ1-1; 10 bases align to TRBD1. CDR3 length: 15 amino acids. The V gene's germline CDR1 is LNHDA and CDR2 SQIVND (reference sequence). The V segment lost 9 bases and the J segment 0 bases; nucleotides outside the gene matches: 7. CDR3 in DNA: TGTGCCAGCATGACAGGGGGCTCTCTGAACACTGAAGCTTTCTTT. It encodes CASMTGGSLNTEAFF.

The J gene is TRBJ2-5, the V gene TRBV27, with 9 bases identical to TRBD1. V lost 5 bases and J lost 0; bases outside the gene matches: 1. There are 14 residues in the CDR3. Germline lookup yields CDR1 MNHEY and CDR2 SMNVEV (reference sequence). CDR3 sequence reads: CASSRDRDQETQYF. The CDR3 coding sequence is TGTGCCAGCAGTCGGGACAGGGACCAAGAGACCCAGTACTTC.

This chain joins TRBV7-9 and TRBJ1-6, with 7 nucleotides matching TRBD1. This CDR3 is built from 16 residues. Germline V gene data show CDR1 as SEHNR and CDR2 as FQNEAQ (reference sequence). J lost 3 bases, V lost 5 bases, and 7 bases had no gene match. The CDR3 is CASSGTRDSYNSPLHF. For the CDR3, the DNA is TGTGCCAGCAGCGGGACGAGGGACAGCTATAATTCACCCCTCCACTTT.

V and J are TRBV4-1 and TRBJ1-3; D not resolved. Trimming took 2 bases from V and 3 from J, leaving 5 bases between them. The CDR3 is 13 amino acids. Germline-derived CDR1 and CDR2 are MGHRA and YSYEKL. The CDR3 is CASSQRNGNTIYF. For the CDR3, the DNA is TGCGCCAGCAGCCAAAGGAATGGAAACACCATATATTTT.

The chain uses TRBV7-2 and TRBJ2-5, with a weak D call TRBD1 (7 bases). Trimming shortened V by 4 bases and J by 3 bases, and 12 bases separated the two germline ends. Germline V gene lookup returns CDR1 SGHTA and CDR2 FQGNSA. The CDR3 spans 14 residues. The CDR3 is CASSSGRGEETQYF. The DNA for the CDR3 is TGTGCCAGCAGCTCGGGCAGGGGGGAAGAGACCCAGTACTTC.

The chain is built from TRBV24-1 and TRBJ2-3; D possibly matches TRBD1 or TRBD2 (6 bases each). The CDR3 totals 16 residues. V lost 1 base to trimming and J lost 1 base, with 11 bases between them. The germline V gene has CDR1 KGHDR and CDR2 SFDVKD. CDR3 sequence (DNA): TGTGCCACCAGTGATTTCGGGGGCTCGGGCACAGATACGCAGTATTTT. It translates to CATSDFGGSGTDTQYF.

The CDR3 loop is CASSLLDSLGQPQHF. The CDR3 DNA sequence: TGTGCCAGTAGCCTGTTGGACAGCCTGGGTCAGCCCCAGCATTTT. The chain employs TRBV19 and TRBJ1-5, with a possible D match to TRBD1 (6 bases). Deletions cut 6 bases from V and 6 bases from J, with 18 bases between. CDR3 length equals 15 residues. Germline V CDR1 and CDR2: LNHDA, SQIVND (reference sequence). Filled out from reference TRBV19 and TRBJ1-5, the complete variable domain reads DGGITQSPKYLFRKEGQNVTLSCEQNLNHDAMYWYRQDPGQGLRLIYYSQIVNDFQKGDIAEGYSVSREKKESFPLTVTSAQKNPTAFYLCASSLLDSLGQPQHFGDGTRLSIL.

The rearrangement uses TRBV19 and TRBJ2-7; D might be TRBD1 (5 bases). Trimming took 4 bases from V and 4 from J, leaving 14 bases between them. The V gene's germline CDR1 is LNHDA and CDR2 SQIVND (reference sequence). The CDR3 spans 14 residues. The CDR3 is CASSKPRESYEQYF. The CDR3, as DNA: TGTGCCAGTAGTAAGCCCAGGGAATCGTACGAGCAGTACTTC.

The chain couples TRBV6-2 or TRBV6-3 to TRBJ2-3; D is possibly TRBD1 (6 bases). CDR3 length: 15 amino acids. Looked up from germline, CDR1 is MNHEY and CDR2 is SVGEGT. Trimming removed 2 bases from V and 6 bases from J, with 15 bases in between. The CDR3 coding sequence is TGTGCCAGCAGTTACCGACAGGCTGAGTTCGATACGCAGTATTTT. It yields the protein CASSYRQAEFDTQYF.

The rearrangement links TRBV6-5 to TRBJ1-1; D is possibly TRBD1 (6 bases). The V gene lost 6 bases and the J gene lost 5 bases, with 19 bases spanning the gap. The germline V gene encodes CDR1 MNHEY and CDR2 SVGAGI. The CDR3 has 15 residues. CDR3 sequence reads: CASRGENRAGTEAFF. The CDR3 DNA sequence: TGTGCCAGCAGGGGGGAAAACAGGGCCGGGACTGAAGCTTTCTTT.

This sequence joins TRBV20-1 and TRBJ1-4; perhaps TRBD1 as D (5 bases). Germline CDR1 reads DFQATT; CDR2 reads SNEGSKA (reference sequence). The V and J ends lost 0 bases and 5 bases respectively, with 16 bases between them. The CDR3 runs to 16 residues. The CDR3 sequence: CSARDWKGQFNEKLFF. CDR3 DNA sequence: TGCAGTGCTAGAGATTGGAAGGGGCAGTTCAATGAAAAACTGTTTTTT.

The chain employs TRBV29-1 and TRBJ2-5; D is uncertain. With 5 bases removed from V and 5 bases from J, the gap between germline ends came to 12 bases. Germline CDR1 SQVTM, CDR2 ANQGSEA. This CDR3 contains 12 residues. The CDR3 protein is CSVKNPGETQYF. CDR3 nucleotide sequence: TGCAGCGTTAAGAACCCCGGCGAGACCCAGTACTTC.

The rearrangement uses TRBV20-1 and TRBJ2-7; 9 positions match TRBD1. Unmatched junction bases numbered 10, after V lost 5 bases and J lost 5 bases. Germline CDR1 DFQATT, CDR2 SNEGSKA (reference sequence). The CDR3 length is 14 residues. CDR3 residues: CSARNRDRVNEQYF. Here the CDR3 DNA reads TGCAGTGCTCGGAACCGGGACAGGGTGAACGAGCAGTACTTC.

In nucleotides, the CDR3 is TGCGCCAGCAGCCAAAGGGATAATAGCAATCAGCCCCAGCATTTT. Its protein product is CASSQRDNSNQPQHF. The V and J genes are TRBV4-1 and TRBJ1-5; D is uncertain. CDR1 and CDR2 from the germline V gene are MGHRA and YSYEKL. The CDR3 consists of 15 residues. Trimming took 2 bases from V and 0 from J, leaving 8 bases between them.

V is TRBV13 and J is TRBJ2-5, with D possibly being TRBD2 (5 bases). The CDR3 runs to 14 residues. CDR1 is PRHDT and CDR2 is FYEKMQ in the germline V gene (reference sequence). Trimming pared 3 bases from V and 2 bases from J, leaving 10 bases between. The CDR3 spells CASSLCGLQETQYF. The DNA of the CDR3 is TGTGCCAGCAGCTTGTGCGGGTTGCAAGAGACCCAGTACTTC.

V and J are TRBV29-1 and TRBJ2-2, with TRBD2 as a possible D gene (6 bases). V gave up 5 bases and J gave up 1 base, with 8 bases separating them. Germline V gene sequence: CDR1 SQVTM, CDR2 ANQGSEA. There are 13 residues in the CDR3. The CDR3 region has the DNA TGCAGCGTTTTTAGCGGGAACACCGGGGAGCTGTTTTTT. Translating it yields CSVFSGNTGELFF.

This sequence joins TRBV5-5 and TRBJ2-3, with D hard to call. This CDR3 has 11 amino acids. Germline V gene sequence: CDR1 SGHKS, CDR2 YYEKEE (reference sequence). Between the trimmed V and J ends, which lost 0 bases and 5 bases, there was a span of 1 base. The CDR3 loop is CASSLEDTQYF. CDR3 bases: TGTGCCAGCAGCTTGGAAGATACGCAGTATTTT.

The V call is TRBV29-1, the J call TRBJ2-2; unclear D gene. The CDR3 is made up of 12 amino acids. Germline V CDR1 and CDR2: SQVTM, ANQGSEA. V was shortened by 7 bases and J by 4 bases, with 10 bases between the two germline ends. The CDR3 region has the DNA TGCAGCGCCCCGATCGGCACCGGGGAGCTGTTTTTT. Its translation is CSAPIGTGELFF.